The source of this T cell receptor beta chain is a study of regulatory T cells in long-lasting Graves disease. Study-wide findings and caveats: With persistent disease, TRBV28, TRBJ1-2 and TRBJ2-5 were the favored segments.

In building TCR beta libraries, iRepertoire HTBI primers were used together with Arm-PCR of CDR3 regions. TCRdb processed the multiplex PCR reads anew with MiXCR; each CDR3 protein has one entry. Of approximately 540,000 distinct CDR3 sequences listed, around 13% are singletons. V was pared by 4 bases and J by 3 bases, with 6 bases of the junction left unmatched. The CDR3 is 14 residues long. Germline V lookup: CDR1 SGHRS, CDR2 YFSETQ. Documented time point: newly diagnosed GD, antithyroid drugs for less than 3 months. Preparation of the TCR library used RNA extracted from PBMCs. Concerning this clonotype: Antigen specificity is unknown.

This same sample was also part of a study on T cells in Graves' hyperthyroidism and ophthalmopathy. That work states: With the HTBI primer set, the TCR CDR3 went through a first round of RT-PCR. Ophthalmopathy was identified by the model a median about six months ahead of onset.

The source was peripheral blood mononuclear cells (PBMCs), collected at new diagnosis, from a patient treated with antithyroid drugs. The rearrangement joins TRBV5-1 to TRBJ1-2; 7 positions agree with TRBD1. This TCR was sampled from a woman in her 30s with Graves disease. The CDR3 coding sequence is TGCGCCAGCAGCAGGGACAGCGCTCACTATGGCTACACCTTC. As protein: CASSRDSAHYGYTF.